This TCR beta chain was documented in a study of CD8+CD57+ T cells in acquired aplastic anemia. Profiles of TCR beta VDJ and CDR3 were generated from a genomic DNA template. TCRdb fed the reads into MiXCR, producing one record per CDR3 protein. The sample gives just over 150,000 distinct CDR3 sequences, 40% to 60% of which show up once; roughly 29% is in the top ten. The authors sequenced patients whose flow cytometry had shown CD8+CD57+ cell expansion. Every patient had severe acquired aplastic anemia. Broader study findings: Overlap between patients and controls comprised 25 to 30 CD8+ CDR3 sequences.

A note on this clonotype: Its specificity is not known.

Germline loops: CDR1 SEHNR, CDR2 FQNEAQ (reference sequence). The CDR3 runs 13 residues. The ends were cut back, 8 bases at V and 4 bases at J, with 11 bases in the middle. V and J are TRBV7-9 and TRBJ2-2; weak D call: TRBD2 (5 bases). The sample taken for sequencing was sorted CD4+, CD8+, or CD8+CD57+ T cells (not recorded which) from PBMCs. The sequence was obtained from a human donor with aplastic anemia. Here the CDR3 reads CASRGGGTGELFF. For the CDR3, the DNA is TGTGCCAGCCGTGGAGGAGGCACCGGGGAGCTGTTTTTT.